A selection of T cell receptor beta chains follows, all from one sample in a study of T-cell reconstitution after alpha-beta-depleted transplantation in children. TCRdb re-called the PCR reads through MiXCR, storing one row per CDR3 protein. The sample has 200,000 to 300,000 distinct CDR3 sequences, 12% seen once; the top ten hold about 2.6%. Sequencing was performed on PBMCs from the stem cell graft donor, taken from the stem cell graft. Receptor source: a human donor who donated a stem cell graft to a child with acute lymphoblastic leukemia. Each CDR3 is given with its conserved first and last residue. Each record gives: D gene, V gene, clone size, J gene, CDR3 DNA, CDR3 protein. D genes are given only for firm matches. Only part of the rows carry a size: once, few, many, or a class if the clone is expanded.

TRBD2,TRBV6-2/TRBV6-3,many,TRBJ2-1,TGTGCCAGCATGCCTAGCGGATTTGCACCATATTACAATGAGCAGTTCTTC,CASMPSGFAPYYNEQFF
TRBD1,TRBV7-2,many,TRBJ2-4,TGTGCCAGCAGCCGAGGACAGGGGGGGGACATTCAGTACTTC,CASSRGQGGDIQYF
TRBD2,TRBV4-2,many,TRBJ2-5,TGTGCCAGCAGCCAAAAGACTAGCGGAGAAGAGACCCAGTACTTC,CASSQKTSGEETQYF
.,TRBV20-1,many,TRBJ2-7,TGCAGTGCTAGAGAGGACGGTGGTTATTCGGCCTACGAGCAGTACTTC,CSAREDGGYSAYEQYF
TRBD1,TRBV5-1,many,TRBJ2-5,TGCGCCAGCAGCCCGACAGGGGGTTTAGAGACCCAGTACTTC,CASSPTGGLETQYF
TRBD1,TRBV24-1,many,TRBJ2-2,TGTGCCACCAGTGCAGGGGGTACGAACACCGGGGAGCTGTTTTTT,CATSAGGTNTGELFF
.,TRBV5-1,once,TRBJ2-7,TGCGCCAGCAGCTTGGAGGGATGGAATCTTATCGAGCAGTACTTC,CASSLEGWNLIEQYF
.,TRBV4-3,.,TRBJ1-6,TGCGCCAGCAGCCTGTCGGGGACTTCACCCCTCCACTTT,CASSLSGTSPLHF
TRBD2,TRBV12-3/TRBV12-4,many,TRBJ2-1,TGTGCCAGCAGTCGGGGACTAGCGGGAGGCTTTTTCTATGAGCAGTTCTTC,CASSRGLAGGFFYEQFF
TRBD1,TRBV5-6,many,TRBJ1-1,TGTGCCAGCAGCGAGGACAGGGCCGGTGGCACTGAAGCTTTCTTT,CASSEDRAGGTEAFF
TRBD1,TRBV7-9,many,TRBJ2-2,TGTGCCAGCAGCTTACCCGGGACAGGGAACACCGGGGAGCTGTTTTTT,CASSLPGTGNTGELFF
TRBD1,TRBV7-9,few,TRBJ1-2,TGTGCCAGCAGCTCGCCGACAGGGAGCCCTTTCTATGGCTACACCTTC,CASSSPTGSPFYGYTF
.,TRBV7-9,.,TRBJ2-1,TGTGCCAGCGGACAGCCCAACTACAATGAGCAGTTCTTC,CASGQPNYNEQFF
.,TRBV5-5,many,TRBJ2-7,TGTGCCAGCAGCTTAGAAGTTTACGAGCAGTACTTC,CASSLEVYEQYF
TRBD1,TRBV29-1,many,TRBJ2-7,TGCAGCGCCACGGGACAGGGGGCTTCCGAGCAGTACTTC,CSATGQGASEQYF
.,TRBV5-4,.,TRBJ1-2,TGTGCCAGCAGCTCCGGTTTAGGGAGAGAGTATGGCTACACCTTC,CASSSGLGREYGYTF
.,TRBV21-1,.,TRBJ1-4,TGTGCCAGCAGCAAAGCGAAGGTCGGCAGGTCTGCAACTAATGAAAAACTGTTTTTT,CASSKAKVGRSATNEKLFF
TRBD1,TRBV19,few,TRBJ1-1,TGTGCCAGTACTCAGACAGGGGGGCGAACTGAAGCTTTCTTT,CASTQTGGRTEAFF
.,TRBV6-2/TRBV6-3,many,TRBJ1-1,TGTGCCAGCAGACTTCGTCGGGTAGTGGAGAACACTGAAGCTTTCTTT,CASRLRRVVENTEAFF
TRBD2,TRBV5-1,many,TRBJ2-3,TGCGCCAGCAGCTTGGCCCCCCGGGGGGAAGATACGCAGTATTTT,CASSLAPRGEDTQYF
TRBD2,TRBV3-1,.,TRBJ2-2,TGTGCCAGCAGCCGCGGACTAGCGGGAGCTAACGGGGAGCTGTTTTTT,CASSRGLAGANGELFF
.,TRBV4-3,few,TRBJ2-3,TGCGCCAGCAGCCAAGTCAGGGACGGATACACAGATACGCAGTATTTT,CASSQVRDGYTDTQYF
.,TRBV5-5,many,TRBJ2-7,TGTGCCAGCGAAATTGAGGGGGGAAGGGCCTACGAGCAGTACTTC,CASEIEGGRAYEQYF
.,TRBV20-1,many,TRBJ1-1,TGCAGTGCTAGAGATACAGCGAACACTGAAGCTTTCTTT,CSARDTANTEAFF
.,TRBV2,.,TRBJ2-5,TGTGCCAGCGCCTTGAGGCACTTCCAAGAGACCCAGTACTTC,CASALRHFQETQYF
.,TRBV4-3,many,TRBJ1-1,TGCGCCAGCAGCCCCCAAGGGTCCCCTGAAGCTTTCTTT,CASSPQGSPEAFF
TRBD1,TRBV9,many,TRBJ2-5,TGTGCCAGCAGCGTCTCCCAGGGACAGGGAGAGACCCAGTACTTC,CASSVSQGQGETQYF
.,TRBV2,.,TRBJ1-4,TGTGCCAGCAGCCGAACAGGGCTAGGTAATGAAAAACTGTTTTTT,CASSRTGLGNEKLFF
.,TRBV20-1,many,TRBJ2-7,TGCAGTGCTAGAGTTGAGGGTAGCTACGAGCAGTACTTC,CSARVEGSYEQYF
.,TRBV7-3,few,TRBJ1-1,TGTGCCAGCAGCTTAAGGGGGATAGACACTGAAGCTTTCTTT,CASSLRGIDTEAFF
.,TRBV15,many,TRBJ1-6,TGTGCCACCAGCAGAGTGGTTGGGGGGTCCCTCCACTTT,CATSRVVGGSLHF
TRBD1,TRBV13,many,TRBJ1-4,TGTGCCAGCAGCGTAAGACAGGGTCTAGGCGAAAAACTGTTTTTT,CASSVRQGLGEKLFF
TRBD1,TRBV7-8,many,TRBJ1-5,TGTGCCAGCAGCTCCACCAAACAGGGGGTTTATAGCAATCAGCCCCAGCATTTT,CASSSTKQGVYSNQPQHF
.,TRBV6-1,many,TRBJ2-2,TGTGCCAGCAGTGAACAGGAGTTCGGGGAGCTGTTTTTT,CASSEQEFGELFF
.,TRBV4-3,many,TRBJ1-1,TGCGCCAGCAGCCATCGGGGGGAGGCTTTCTTT,CASSHRGEAFF
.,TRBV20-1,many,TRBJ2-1,TGCAGTGCTAGAGATATGTCCGTCCCCTCCTACAATGAGCAGTTCTTC,CSARDMSVPSYNEQFF
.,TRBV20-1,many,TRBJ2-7,TGCAGTGCTCCTCCGGGACTGGGTGGCTCCTCCTACGAGCAGTACTTC,CSAPPGLGGSSYEQYF
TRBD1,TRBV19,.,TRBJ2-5,TGTGCCAGTAAATCCCAAGGACAGGGGGCAGAGACCCAGTACTTC,CASKSQGQGAETQYF
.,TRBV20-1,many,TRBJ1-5,TGCAGTGCCTCAGGGTTGGCTTATAGCAATCAGCCCCAGCATTTT,CSASGLAYSNQPQHF
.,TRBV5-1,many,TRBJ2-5,TGCGCCAGCAGCTTGCCAGGAGGACAAGAGACCCAGTACTTC,CASSLPGGQETQYF
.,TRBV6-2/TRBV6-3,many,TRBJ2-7,TGTGCCAGCAGTTACCGGTACGAGCAGTACTTC,CASSYRYEQYF
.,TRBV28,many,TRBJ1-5,TGTGCCAGCAGTTTATTTGCATGGGCTCAGCCCCAGCATTTT,CASSLFAWAQPQHF
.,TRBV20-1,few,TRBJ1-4,TGCAGTGCTACCCGACAGTCAGGGGCGAGGGCTAATGAAAAACTGTTTTTT,CSATRQSGARANEKLFF
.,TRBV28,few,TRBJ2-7,TGTGCCAGCAGTCTCTCCCCCGTTGGCGGCCACTCCTACGAGCAGTACTTC,CASSLSPVGGHSYEQYF
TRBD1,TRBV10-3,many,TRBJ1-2,TGTGCCATCAGTGAGTCGGGGACAGCTAACTATGGCTACACCTTC,CAISESGTANYGYTF
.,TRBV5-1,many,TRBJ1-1,TGCGCCAGCAGTTATTCCGGCAGGGTAGATACTGAAGCTTTCTTT,CASSYSGRVDTEAFF
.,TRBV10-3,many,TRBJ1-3,TGTGCCATCAGCTCGACACAGGGAGCCGGAAACACCATATATTTT,CAISSTQGAGNTIYF
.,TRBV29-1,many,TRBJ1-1,TGCAGCGTTGACTCAAACACTGAAGCTTTCTTT,CSVDSNTEAFF
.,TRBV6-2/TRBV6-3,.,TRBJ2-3,TGTGCCAGCACAGGGCCAGATACGCAGTATTTT,CASTGPDTQYF
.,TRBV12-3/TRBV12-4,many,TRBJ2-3,TGTGCCAGCAGTCCGTCCCAAGGAGCAGATACGCAGTATTTT,CASSPSQGADTQYF
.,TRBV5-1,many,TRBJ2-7,TGCGCCAGCACCCTGGACCTATCTACCTACGAGCAGTACTTC,CASTLDLSTYEQYF
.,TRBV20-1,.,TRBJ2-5,TGCAGTGGGACAGAGACTGGCAGAAACCTAGTCGGTGAGACCCAGTACTTC,CSGTETGRNLVGETQYF
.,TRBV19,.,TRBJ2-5,TGTGCCAGTAGTTCAGGCGGGTTCCAAGAGACCCAGTACTTC,CASSSGGFQETQYF
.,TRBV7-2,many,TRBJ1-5,TGTGCCAGCAGCCAGGACAGCATAAATCAGCCCCAGCATTTT,CASSQDSINQPQHF